This TCR beta chain was recovered during a study of cytomegalovirus exposure and HLA in healthy donors. A note on this clone: Its matching antigen is unknown.

The CDR3 consists of 14 residues. CDR1 MDHEN and CDR2 SYDVKM come from the germline V gene. V was pared by 6 bases and J by 0 bases, with 11 bases between. Study-wide findings and caveats: A later analysis found that most CMV-associated TCR beta chains appeared HLA-restricted. Earlier results showed most TCR beta V segments being productive about 87% or about 30% of the time. In a later analysis, around 18,000 TCR beta sequences were associated with HLA alleles at 0.05 false discovery rate.

In the PCR, 60 Vbeta and 13 Jbeta primers were used. Sequencing was performed with immunoSEQ multiplex PCR; in TCRdb, only in-frame clones are kept and a portion is missing. The sample comprises roughly 160,000 clones, 75% of which are singletons, and roughly 8.2% rests with the top ten. The donors (healthy individuals) were bone marrow donors. This TCR derives from a woman in her thirties or forties in good health and CMV-seropositive. Sample: PBMCs. The chain couples TRBV28 to TRBJ1-2; D gene uncertain. This chain's CDR3 is CASRSSTTNYGYTF. The CDR3 DNA reads TGTGCCAGCAGATCATCTACTACTAACTATGGCTACACCTTC.